This entry is about one T cell receptor beta chain. This clonotype was detected many times. Which antigen it targets is not known. Base qualities are missing; no much larger clone stands one base away. From the cysteine up to the phenylalanine, the CDR3 has a length of 15 residues. CDR3 DNA is the only sequence kept; it has 45 bases, read in frame from the first base. From a lookup of the germline V gene (reference sequence), CDR1 and CDR2 are LGHDT and YNNKEL. V gives up 4 bases and J gives up 2 bases, and the segment between their germline ends measures 15 bases. Libraries were made using PCR. Sequencer: Illumina HiSeq 2500. To normalize quantification of the TCRbeta repertoire, the TCR libraries were built with molecular barcoding that relied on unique molecular identifiers. TCRdb redid the processing of the public reads, applying fastp at Q25 and MiXCR, and retained in-frame beta chains. Merged by CDR3 protein, the rows form single entries marked with the most common genes and DNA. The sample table records around 800,000 distinct CDR3 sequences; 15% to 20% of these occur just once. The top ten constitute approximately 5% of the sample.

The data derive from a study of T-cell reconstitution after alpha-beta-depleted transplantation in children (dated by TCRdb to 2016 to 2017). Background for the entire study: Using TCR repertoire profiling, the study quantitatively followed how T-cell immune reconstitution unfolded in children after TCRalphabeta/CD19-depleted allogeneic hematopoietic cell transplantation.

The sample's treatment or condition, from its label and the paper: allogeneic hematopoietic cell transplantation with graft depleted of TCRalphabeta T cells and CD19 B cells. TCRalphabeta/CD19-depleted allogeneic hematopoietic cell grafts were given to the transplant recipients, all of whom were children. Here is what the overall study found, with its caveats: The frequencies of hyperexpanded clones fell over the following months, and after one year, T-cell counts and TCRbeta diversity were mostly attributed to newly produced T cells. The high TCRbeta diversity at day 60 in some patients was ascribed to recipient T cells and intrathymic progenitors that had survived conditioning. The apparently early recovery of alphabetaT-cell counts about two months after transplant reportedly depended on only several hundred rapidly expanded clones that came from non-depleted graft cells.

The chain uses TRBV3-1 and TRBJ2-7, with TRBD1 perhaps the D gene, on 5 matching bases. This clonotype originated in a male patient under 18 who had a stem cell transplant for acute lymphoblastic leukemia, so the T cells may come from the graft donor. Sequenced material: PBMCs, mostly from graft donor cells, taken 360 days after TCRalphabeta/CD19-depleted stem cell transplant. The nucleotide sequence is given as TGTGCCAGCAGCCCGAAACGGACACTAACCTACGAGCAGTACTTC. Translation gives CASSPKRTLTYEQYF.